This TCR beta chain was found in a study of lymphopenia after photon versus proton radiotherapy. Profiling relied on immunoSEQ multiplex PCR, and the TCRdb table lists in-frame clones only, not all of them. This table holds about 61,000 clones, more than 75% found once. The CDR3 totals 15 residues. The V end was cut by 7 bases, the J end by 0 bases, with 14 bases between. Per the germline V gene, CDR1 is SGHTA and CDR2 is FQGTGA. The starting material was peripheral blood, obtained from a patient treated with photon-based radiotherapy. J is TRBJ2-3 and V is TRBV7-3, with D uncertain. The source of this sequence is a man aged 40-50 years with gastric cancer. CDR3 sequence (DNA): TGTGCCAGCACCTTGGGCGGTTCTAGCACAGATACGCAGTATTTT. Protein: CASTLGGSSTDTQYF.